Listed here are 2 T cell receptor beta chains from one sample, sequenced in a study of cytomegalovirus exposure and HLA in healthy donors. 60 Vbeta and 13 Jbeta primers were used in PCR. Sequencing was performed with immunoSEQ multiplex PCR; in TCRdb, only in-frame clones are kept and a portion is missing. The repertoire holds around 120,000 clones, with 80% to 90% as singletons. The sample taken for sequencing was PBMCs. These receptors came from a middle-aged man in good health and CMV-seronegative.

The rearrangement joins TRBV11-2 to TRBJ1-1; D perhaps matches TRBD1 (6 bases). CDR3 length equals 14 residues. Trimming cost V 0 bases and J 6 bases, with 11 bases left between them. Germline V gene sequence: CDR1 SGHAT, CDR2 FQNNGV. The DNA of the CDR3 is TGTGCCAGCAGCTTAGATCAGGGGTGGTCTGAAGCTTTCTTT. Amino acid sequence: CASSLDQGWSEAFF.

The chain uses TRBV7-3 and TRBJ2-7; TRBD2 might be the D (6 bases). The CDR3 runs 14 residues. The germline V gene has CDR1 SGHTA and CDR2 FQGTGA. V was shortened by 5 bases and J by 7 bases, with 18 bases between the two germline ends. The CDR3 spells CASSILGLPGEQYF. CDR3 bases: TGTGCCAGCAGCATCTTGGGACTCCCGGGGGAGCAGTACTTC.